This T cell receptor (beta chain) originates from a study of T cell responses to AZD1222 COVID-19 vaccine. Assay: immunoSEQ multiplex PCR; the TCRdb copy retains only in-frame clones and omits some. The sample lists under 200,000 clones, just over 90% occurring once. CDR1 and CDR2 from the germline V gene are GTSNPN and SVGIG (reference sequence). V shed 5 bases and J 4 bases; nucleotides not matched to a gene: 10. The CDR3 is 14 amino acids. Sequenced here: peripheral blood, sampled 28 days after the second dose of the MenACWY control vaccine. The chain joins TRBV30 to TRBJ1-1; 7 nucleotides align to TRBD1. This receptor was obtained from an adult who received the MenACWY meningococcal vaccine as a control. The CDR3 here is CAWSNKGAGTEAFF. The CDR3 region has the DNA TGTGCCTGGTCAAACAAGGGGGCGGGCACTGAAGCTTTCTTT.